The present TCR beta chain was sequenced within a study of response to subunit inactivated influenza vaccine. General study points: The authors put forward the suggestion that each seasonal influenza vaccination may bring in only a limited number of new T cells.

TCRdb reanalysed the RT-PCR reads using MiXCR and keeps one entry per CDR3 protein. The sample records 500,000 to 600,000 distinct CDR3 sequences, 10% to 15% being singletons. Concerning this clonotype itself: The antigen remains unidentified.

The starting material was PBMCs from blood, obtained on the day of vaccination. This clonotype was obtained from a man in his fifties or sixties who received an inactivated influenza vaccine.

The CDR3 region has the DNA TGTGCCAGCAGTAACACCGGGACAGGGGGCTTGGATACGCAGTATTTT. Its translation is CASSNTGTGGLDTQYF. This rearrangement joins TRBV28 to TRBJ2-3, with 12 bases identical to TRBD1. This CDR3 has 16 amino acids. The germline CDR1 and CDR2 sequences are MDHEN and SYDVKM. The V segment lost 5 bases and the J segment 6 bases; nucleotides outside the gene matches: 9.